Following are 24 T cell receptor beta chains from one sample sequenced in a study of blood T cell repertoires in COVID-19. The protocol was immunoSEQ multiplex PCR, while the TCRdb copy is restricted to in-frame clones and leaves out a portion. The table includes 120,000 or so clones, approximately 90% detected once. The sample taken for sequencing was peripheral blood. The source of these receptors is a woman aged 45-60 years with acute or convalescent COVID-19.

The CDR3 protein is CASSPYSNEQYF. For the CDR3, the DNA is TGTGCCAGCAGTCCTTACAGCAACGAGCAGTACTTC. The chain recombines TRBV6-5 with TRBJ2-7; D gene uncertain. The V end was cut by 5 bases, the J end by 5 bases, with 10 bases between. CDR3 length: 12 amino acids. Germline V lookup: CDR1 MNHEY, CDR2 SVGAGI.

This clone was recorded a few times. The CDR3 DNA reads TGTGCCAGCAGCCCAGGGACAGGGGGTTTAAGCAATCAGCCCCAGCATTTT. Its protein is CASSPGTGGLSNQPQHF. The V call is TRBV3-1 (or the pseudogene TRBV3-2), the J call TRBJ1-5, with 11 bases fitting TRBD1. This CDR3 is built from 17 residues. Germline assignment: CDR1 LGHDT and CDR2 YNNKEL (reference sequence). The V gene end was trimmed by 4 bases and the J gene end by 1 base; junction bases not matched to a gene: 6.

This chain uses TRBV27 with TRBJ2-7, with 7 bases matching TRBD2. CDR1 and CDR2 (germline): MNHEY, SMNVEV (reference sequence). CDR3 length: 15 residues. Trimming at V came to 3 bases and at J to 2 bases, leaving 7 bases not matched to a gene. CDR3 nucleotides: TGTGCCAGCAGTTTTAAACGGGAGGCCGCCTACGAGCAGTACTTC. Its translation is CASSFKREAAYEQYF.

This clone was seen more than once but under ten times. V and J are TRBV7-8 and TRBJ2-3, with TRBD2 identical over 14 bases. The CDR3 is 18 amino acids. CDR1 is SGHVS, CDR2 FQNEAQ, per germline. Trimming at V came to 4 bases and at J to 5 bases, leaving 11 bases not matched to a gene. CDR3 nucleotide sequence: TGTGCCAGCAGCTCACCTAGGGGACTAGCGGGAGTGGGAGATACGCAGTATTTT. Its protein is CASSSPRGLAGVGDTQYF.

This clone was detected once. The gene calls are TRBV28 and TRBJ2-1; 7 nucleotides match TRBD1. This CDR3 has 14 amino acids. Per the germline V gene, CDR1 is MDHEN and CDR2 is SYDVKM. The V and J ends lost 2 bases and 9 bases, in that order; junction bases with no gene match: 7. CDR3 sequence (DNA): TGTGCCAGCAGTTTACAGGGGGTCCTTGGTGAGCAGTTCTTC. Translated: CASSLQGVLGEQFF.

The chain's CDR3 is CAWSDGTGAHEQYF. The CDR3 coding sequence is TGTGCCTGGAGTGACGGGACAGGTGCCCACGAGCAGTACTTC. This sequence joins TRBV30 and TRBJ2-7; 8 positions agree with TRBD1. The CDR3 covers 14 residues. J lost 5 bases, V lost 1 base, and 7 bases had no gene match. Germline values: CDR1 GTSNPN, CDR2 SVGIG (reference sequence).

The chain carries TRBV7-9 and TRBJ2-1; 9 bases map to TRBD1. The CDR3 runs to 16 residues. Germline V gene data show CDR1 as SEHNR and CDR2 as FQNEAQ (reference sequence). J gave up 8 bases and V 1 base, and 9 bases lay outside the gene matches. For the CDR3, the DNA is TGTGCCAGCAGCTTAGGGGCCTGGGACAGGGACCATGAGCAGTTCTTC. Protein product: CASSLGAWDRDHEQFF.

The J gene is TRBJ1-2, the V gene TRBV6-5; TRBD1 is a possible D gene (5 bases). Germline loops: CDR1 MNHEY, CDR2 SVGAGI. The CDR3 runs to 13 residues. V dropped 6 bases and J dropped 8 bases, with 16 bases sitting between them. The CDR3 DNA sequence: TGTGCCAGCAGCTCCGGACCTGGGGGGGGCTACACCTTC. Amino acids: CASSSGPGGGYTF.

CDR3 amino acids: CASGETGYEQFF. CDR3 DNA: TGTGCTAGTGGTGAGACAGGGTATGAGCAGTTCTTC. The chain joins TRBV12-5 to TRBJ2-1, with 7 nucleotides matching TRBD1. This CDR3 is built from 12 residues. With 5 bases clipped from V and 8 bases from J, the junction kept 3 bases outside the gene matches. Germline CDR1 reads LGHNT; CDR2 reads FRNRAP.

In its sample, this clone was seen once. The chain has TRBV11-2 and TRBJ2-7; perhaps TRBD1 as D (5 bases). Germline lookup yields CDR1 SGHAT and CDR2 FQNNGV. V dropped 1 base and J dropped 3 bases, with 7 bases sitting between them. CDR3 length: 13 residues. CDR3 in amino acids: CASSLGTFYEQYF. The CDR3 coding sequence is TGTGCCAGCAGCTTAGGGACATTCTACGAGCAGTACTTC.

This clone appeared a single time. The chain is built from TRBV14 and TRBJ2-7; 8 bases agree with TRBD2. This CDR3 contains 14 residues. The V segment lost 4 bases and the J segment 2 bases; nucleotides outside the gene matches: 4. From germline, CDR1 is SGHDN and CDR2 FVKESK. Here the CDR3 reads CASSRIAGTYEQYF. CDR3 bases: TGTGCCAGCAGCCGGATAGCGGGGACCTACGAGCAGTACTTC.

The chain carries TRBV7-9 and TRBJ1-2; D is unresolved. The germline gives CDR1 SEHNR, CDR2 FQNEAQ (reference sequence). V lost 0 bases, J lost 0 bases, and 5 bases lay in between. This CDR3 is 14 amino acids long. The CDR3 loop reads CASSLALSNYGYTF. Written as DNA, the CDR3 is TGTGCCAGCAGCTTAGCTCTTTCTAACTATGGCTACACCTTC.

This rearrangement joins TRBV7-8 to TRBJ2-5; D is unclear. V was trimmed by 6 bases and J by 6 bases, leaving 14 bases between them. Germline CDR1 is SGHVS and CDR2 is FQNEAQ. The CDR3 is 13 residues long. CDR3 amino acids: CASSLTPLKTQYF. The CDR3 DNA reads TGTGCCAGCAGTCTGACACCCCTGAAGACCCAGTACTTC.

The chain joins TRBV7-9 to TRBJ1-1; the D gene is possibly TRBD1 (6 bases). The CDR3 spans 15 residues. V lost 6 bases and J 2 bases, leaving 16 bases between the germline ends. In germline, CDR1 is SEHNR, CDR2 FQNEAQ (reference sequence). This CDR3 is CASSQYGTPNTEAFF. The DNA of the CDR3 is TGTGCCAGCAGTCAATATGGGACACCCAACACTGAAGCTTTCTTT.

The genes are TRBV19 and TRBJ1-2; possible D gene TRBD1, 6 bases. Germline values: CDR1 LNHDA, CDR2 SQIVND (reference sequence). This CDR3 is 14 amino acids long. The V and J ends lost 1 base and 7 bases respectively, with 13 bases between them. Here the CDR3 reads CASSIGEQGIGYTF. Written as DNA, the CDR3 is TGTGCCAGTAGTATAGGGGAACAGGGTATTGGCTACACCTTC.

This CDR3 reads CASSLSFASTETQYF. As DNA, the CDR3 is TGTGCCAGCAGCTTAAGCTTCGCTAGCACGGAGACCCAGTACTTC. J is TRBJ2-5 and V is TRBV7-7; D might be TRBD2 (5 bases). This CDR3 region has 15 residues. V was cut by 2 bases and J by 5 bases, with 15 bases left in between. The germline CDR1 and CDR2 sequences are SSHAT and FNYEAQ (reference sequence). The entire variable domain, with the rest obtained from reference TRBV7-7 and TRBJ2-5, is as follows: GAGVSQSPRYKVTKRGQDVTLRCDPISSHATLYWYQQALGQGPEFLTYFNYEAQPDKSGLPSDRFSAERPEGSISTLTIQRTEQRDSAMYRCASSLSFASTETQYFGPGTRLLVL.

The CDR3 region is CASSLGPDYQPQHF. Here the CDR3 DNA reads TGTGCCAGCAGCTTGGGGCCTGATTATCAGCCCCAGCATTTT. This chain joins TRBV5-4 and TRBJ1-5; D ambiguous. This CDR3 has 14 amino acids. Trimming removed 0 bases at V and 5 bases at J, with 9 bases between. Germline CDR1 is SGHNT and CDR2 is YYREEE (reference sequence).

The CDR3 is CASSRDRDRGYTF. In nucleotides, the CDR3 is TGTGCCAGCAGTCGAGACAGGGACCGAGGCTACACCTTC. V usage is TRBV27 and J usage is TRBJ1-2; 7 bases fit TRBD1. Germline CDR1 is MNHEY and CDR2 is SMNVEV (reference sequence). CDR3 length: 13 amino acids. Trimming removed 5 bases from V and 8 bases from J; junction bases left unmatched: 8.

The rearrangement joins TRBV9 to TRBJ2-1; 10 nucleotides agree with TRBD2. Germline V lookup: CDR1 SGDLS, CDR2 YYNGEE. V was pared by 2 bases and J by 8 bases, with 7 bases of the junction left unmatched. The CDR3 covers 15 residues. This CDR3 is CASSVLAGARDEQFF. The CDR3 bases are TGTGCCAGCAGCGTCCTAGCGGGAGCCCGCGATGAGCAGTTCTTC.

The chain is built from TRBV3-1 (or the pseudogene TRBV3-2) and TRBJ2-1; TRBD2 matches at 11 bases. The CDR3 length is 16 residues. Germline lookup yields CDR1 LGHDT and CDR2 YNNKEL (reference sequence). Germline trimming cut 3 bases from V and 3 bases from J; bases unmatched to any gene: 4. The CDR3 reads CASSHLLAGVYNEQFF. DNA for the CDR3: TGTGCCAGCAGCCATCTACTAGCGGGGGTCTACAATGAGCAGTTCTTC.

The genes are TRBV28 and TRBJ2-2; D may be TRBD2 (6 bases). The germline V gene has CDR1 MDHEN and CDR2 SYDVKM. The CDR3 sequence is 14 residues long. V lost 10 bases and J lost 6, with 18 bases in between. CDR3 bases: TGTGCCACGGGGGACGCTAGCCGAGCCGGGGAGCTGTTTTTT. It specifies CATGDASRAGELFF.

The chain employs TRBV5-1 and TRBJ2-7; a weak D match, TRBD2 (5 bases). Germline V gene data show CDR1 as SGHRS and CDR2 as YFSETQ. Trimming took off 4 bases at V and 5 bases at J, with 16 bases between the two ends. CDR3 length: 14 residues. Here the CDR3 DNA reads TGCGCCAGCAGCCGTACGGGAAGTCGTCACGAGCAGTACTTC. This gives the protein CASSRTGSRHEQYF.

The chain has TRBV7-2 and TRBJ2-7; TRBD2 aligns across 11 bases. This CDR3 has 15 amino acids. Germline CDR1 reads SGHTA; CDR2 reads FQGNSA. V dropped 0 bases and J dropped 11; count of bases not matched to a gene: 9. The CDR3 DNA sequence: TGTGCCAGCAGCTTAGCCCCCCTTAGCGGGAGGGCCGAGTACTTC. It translates to CASSLAPLSGRAEYF. Full variable domain (rest looked up from reference TRBV7-2 and TRBJ2-7): GAGVSQSPSNKVTEKGKDVELRCDPISGHTALYWYRQSLGQGLEFLIYFQGNSAPDKSGLPSDRFSAERTGGSVSTLTIQRTQQEDSAVYLCASSLAPLSGRAEYFGPGTRLTVT.

The V gene is TRBV20-1, the J gene TRBJ2-1; the D gene is possibly TRBD2 (6 bases). Trimming pared 3 bases from V and 1 base from J, leaving 16 bases between. The CDR3 sequence is 16 residues long. Germline values: CDR1 DFQATT, CDR2 SNEGSKA (reference sequence). The CDR3 here is CSASGGGRESYNEQFF. The DNA of the CDR3 is TGCAGTGCTAGTGGGGGTGGACGGGAGTCCTACAATGAGCAGTTCTTC.